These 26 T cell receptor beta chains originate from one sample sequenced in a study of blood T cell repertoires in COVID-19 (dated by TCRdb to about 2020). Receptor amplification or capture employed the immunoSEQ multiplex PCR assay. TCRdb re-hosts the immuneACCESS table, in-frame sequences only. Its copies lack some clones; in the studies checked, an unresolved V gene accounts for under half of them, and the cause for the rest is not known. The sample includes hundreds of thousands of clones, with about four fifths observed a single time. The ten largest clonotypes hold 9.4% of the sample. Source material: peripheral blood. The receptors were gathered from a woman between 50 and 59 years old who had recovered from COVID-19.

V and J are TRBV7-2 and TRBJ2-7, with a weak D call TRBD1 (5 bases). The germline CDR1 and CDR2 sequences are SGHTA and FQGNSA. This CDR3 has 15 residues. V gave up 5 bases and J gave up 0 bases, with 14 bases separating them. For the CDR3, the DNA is TGTGCCAGCAGCGTTACGACAGCCGCCTCCTACGAGCAGTACTTC. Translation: CASSVTTAASYEQYF.

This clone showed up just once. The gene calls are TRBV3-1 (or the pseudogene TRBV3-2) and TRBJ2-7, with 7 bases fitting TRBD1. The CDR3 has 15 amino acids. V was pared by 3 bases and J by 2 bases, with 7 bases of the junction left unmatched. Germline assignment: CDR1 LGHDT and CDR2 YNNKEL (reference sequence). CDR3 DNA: TGTGCCAGCAGCCAGAGAGGACAGGTTCCCTACGAGCAGTACTTC. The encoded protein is CASSQRGQVPYEQYF.

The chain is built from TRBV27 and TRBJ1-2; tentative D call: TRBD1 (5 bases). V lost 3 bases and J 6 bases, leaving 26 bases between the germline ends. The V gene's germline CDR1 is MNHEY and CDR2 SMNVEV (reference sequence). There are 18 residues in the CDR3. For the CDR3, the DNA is TGTGCCAGCAGTTTCCTTGGGCAGGGATCCCCCTCTGGGCATGGCTACACCTTC. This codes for CASSFLGQGSPSGHGYTF.

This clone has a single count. The CDR3 loop is CASSQERAGPTGELFF. As DNA, the CDR3 is TGTGCCAGCAGCCAAGAACGGGCAGGGCCCACCGGGGAGCTGTTTTTT. This chain connects TRBV4-2 to TRBJ2-2; TRBD1 might be the D (5 bases). The CDR3 runs to 16 residues. Germline CDR1 LGHNA, CDR2 YNFKEQ. The germline V and J ends were trimmed by 0 bases and 4 bases, with 12 bases remaining between them.

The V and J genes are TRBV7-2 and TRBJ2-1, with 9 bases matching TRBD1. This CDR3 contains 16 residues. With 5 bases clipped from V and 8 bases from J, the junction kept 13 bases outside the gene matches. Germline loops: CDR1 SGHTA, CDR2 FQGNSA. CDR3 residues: CASSHPPGTGFDEQFF. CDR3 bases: TGTGCCAGCAGCCACCCACCCGGGACAGGGTTCGATGAGCAGTTCTTC.

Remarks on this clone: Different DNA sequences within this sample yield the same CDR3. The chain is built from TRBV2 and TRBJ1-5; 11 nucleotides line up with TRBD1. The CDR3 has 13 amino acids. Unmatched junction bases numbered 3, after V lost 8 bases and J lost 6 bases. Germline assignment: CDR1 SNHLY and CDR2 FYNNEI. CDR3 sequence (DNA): TGTGCCAGCTCCGGGACAGGGGGTCAGCCCCAGCATTTT. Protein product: CASSGTGGQPQHF. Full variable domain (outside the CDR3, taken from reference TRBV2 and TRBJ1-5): EPEVTQTPSHQVTQMGQEVILRCVPISNHLYFYWYRQILGQKVEFLVSFYNNEISEKSEIFDDQFSVERPDGSNFTLKIRSTKLEDSAMYFCASSGTGGQPQHFGDGTRLSIL.

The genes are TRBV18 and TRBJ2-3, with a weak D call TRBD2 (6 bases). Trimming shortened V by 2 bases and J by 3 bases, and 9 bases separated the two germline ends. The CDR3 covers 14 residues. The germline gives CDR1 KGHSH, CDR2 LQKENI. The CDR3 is CASSPSGVTDTQYF. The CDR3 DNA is TGTGCCAGCTCACCATCGGGGGTGACAGATACGCAGTATTTT.

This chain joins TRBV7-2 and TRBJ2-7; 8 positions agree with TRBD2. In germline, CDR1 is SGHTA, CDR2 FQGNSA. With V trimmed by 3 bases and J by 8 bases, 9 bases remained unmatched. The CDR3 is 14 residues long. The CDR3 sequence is CASSLGAGRAKQYF. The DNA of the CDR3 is TGTGCCAGCAGCTTGGGGGCCGGGAGGGCAAAGCAGTACTTC.

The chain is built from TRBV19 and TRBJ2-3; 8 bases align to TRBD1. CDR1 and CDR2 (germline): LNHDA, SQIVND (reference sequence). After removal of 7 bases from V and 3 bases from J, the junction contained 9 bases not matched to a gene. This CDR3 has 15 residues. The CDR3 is CASKPGQGGTDTQYF. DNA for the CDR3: TGTGCCAGTAAACCTGGACAGGGTGGAACAGATACGCAGTATTTT. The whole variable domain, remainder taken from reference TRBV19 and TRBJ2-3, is DGGITQSPKYLFRKEGQNVTLSCEQNLNHDAMYWYRQDPGQGLRLIYYSQIVNDFQKGDIAEGYSVSREKKESFPLTVTSAQKNPTAFYLCASKPGQGGTDTQYFGPGTRLTVL.

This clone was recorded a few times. The CDR3 protein is CASSLAGGSQGETQYF. CDR3 in DNA: TGTGCCAGCAGTTTAGCGGGAGGTAGCCAGGGAGAGACCCAGTACTTC. The chain has TRBV6-5 and TRBJ2-5; 10 bases agree with TRBD2. This CDR3 has 16 amino acids. Trimming cost V 4 bases and J 4 bases; bases outside gene matches: 9. Germline CDR1 and CDR2: MNHEY and SVGAGI.

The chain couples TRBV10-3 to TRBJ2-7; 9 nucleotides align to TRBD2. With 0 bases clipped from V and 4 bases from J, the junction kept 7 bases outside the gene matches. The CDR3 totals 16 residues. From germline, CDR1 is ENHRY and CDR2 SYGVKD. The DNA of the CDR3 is TGTGCCATCAGTGAGTCGAGTCTAGCGGGGCATTACGAGCAGTACTTC. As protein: CAISESSLAGHYEQYF.

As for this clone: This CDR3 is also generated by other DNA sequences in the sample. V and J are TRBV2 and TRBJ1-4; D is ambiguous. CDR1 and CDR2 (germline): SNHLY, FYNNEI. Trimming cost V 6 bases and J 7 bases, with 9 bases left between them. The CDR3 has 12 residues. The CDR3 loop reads CASREDGEKLFF. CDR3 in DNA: TGTGCCAGCAGGGAGGACGGTGAAAAACTGTTTTTT.

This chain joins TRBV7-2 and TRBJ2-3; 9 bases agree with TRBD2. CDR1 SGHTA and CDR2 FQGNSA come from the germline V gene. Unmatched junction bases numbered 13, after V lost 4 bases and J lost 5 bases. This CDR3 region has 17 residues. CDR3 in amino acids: CASSSRRGGGQGDTQYF. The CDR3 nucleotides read TGTGCCAGCAGCTCCCGCCGCGGGGGGGGGCAGGGAGATACGCAGTATTTT.

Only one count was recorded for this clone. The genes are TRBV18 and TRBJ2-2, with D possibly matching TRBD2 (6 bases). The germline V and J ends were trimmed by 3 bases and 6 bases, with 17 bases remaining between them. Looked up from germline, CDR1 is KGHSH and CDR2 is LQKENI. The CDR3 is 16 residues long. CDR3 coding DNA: TGTGCCAGCTCACCTCGAGCAGGGAGGTTGGCCGGGGAGCTGTTTTTT. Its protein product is CASSPRAGRLAGELFF.

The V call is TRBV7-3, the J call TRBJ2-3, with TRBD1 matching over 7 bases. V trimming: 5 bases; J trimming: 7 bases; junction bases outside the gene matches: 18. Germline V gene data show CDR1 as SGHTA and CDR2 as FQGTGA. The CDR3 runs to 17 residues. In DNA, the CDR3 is TGTGCCAGCAGCAAAACAAGATCTACAGGGGTGGATTATACGCAGTATTTT. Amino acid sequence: CASSKTRSTGVDYTQYF.

Here the CDR3 reads CASSQVGGETQYF. CDR3 nucleotide sequence: TGTGCCAGCAGCCAAGTCGGGGGGGAGACCCAGTACTTC. V and J are TRBV7-9 and TRBJ2-5; TRBD2 agrees at 7 bases. The length of the CDR3 is 13 residues. Germline CDR1 SEHNR, CDR2 FQNEAQ (reference sequence). Germline trimming cut 5 bases from V and 5 bases from J; bases unmatched to any gene: 5.

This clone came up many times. DNA for the CDR3: TGTGCCAGCAGTTTCTACGGACAGGGGATCTACAATGAGCAGTTCTTC. Encoded protein: CASSFYGQGIYNEQFF. The rearrangement joins TRBV28 to TRBJ2-1; TRBD1 matches 9 bases. Losses at the gene ends were 3 bases for V and 3 bases for J; bases not matched to a gene: 6. CDR1 and CDR2 from the germline V gene are MDHEN and SYDVKM. CDR3 length: 16 residues.

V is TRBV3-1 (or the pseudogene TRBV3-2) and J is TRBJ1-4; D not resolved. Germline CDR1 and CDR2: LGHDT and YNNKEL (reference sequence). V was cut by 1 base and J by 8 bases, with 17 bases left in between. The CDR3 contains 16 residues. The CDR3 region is CASSQGAVLVREKLFF. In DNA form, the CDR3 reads TGTGCCAGCAGCCAAGGGGCTGTTCTGGTCAGGGAAAAACTGTTTTTT.

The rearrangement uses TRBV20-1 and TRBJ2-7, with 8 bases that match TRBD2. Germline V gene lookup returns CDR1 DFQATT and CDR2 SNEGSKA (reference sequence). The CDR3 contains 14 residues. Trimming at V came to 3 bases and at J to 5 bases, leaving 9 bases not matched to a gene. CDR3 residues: CSASPGGGINEQYF. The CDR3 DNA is TGCAGTGCTAGTCCGGGCGGGGGGATCAACGAGCAGTACTTC.

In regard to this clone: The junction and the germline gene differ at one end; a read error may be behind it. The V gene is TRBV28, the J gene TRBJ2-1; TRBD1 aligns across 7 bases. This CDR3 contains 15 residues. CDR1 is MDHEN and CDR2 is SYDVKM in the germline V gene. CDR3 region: CASSLSGTALNKQFF. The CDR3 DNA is TGTGCCAGCAGTTTATCCGGGACAGCCCTCAATAAGCAGTTCTTC. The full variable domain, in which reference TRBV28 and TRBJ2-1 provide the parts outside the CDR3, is DVKVTQSSRYLVKRTGEKVFLECVQDMDHENMFWYRQDPGLGLRLIYFSYDVKMKEKGDIPEGYSVSREKKERFSLILESASTNQTSMYLCASSLSGTALNKQFFGPGTRLTVL.

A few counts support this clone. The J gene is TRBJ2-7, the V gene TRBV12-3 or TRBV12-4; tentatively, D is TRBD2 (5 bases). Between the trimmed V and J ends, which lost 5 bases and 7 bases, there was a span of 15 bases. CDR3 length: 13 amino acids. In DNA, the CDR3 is TGTGCCAGCAGTCCGAGGACTCCTCCGGAGCAGTACTTC. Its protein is CASSPRTPPEQYF.

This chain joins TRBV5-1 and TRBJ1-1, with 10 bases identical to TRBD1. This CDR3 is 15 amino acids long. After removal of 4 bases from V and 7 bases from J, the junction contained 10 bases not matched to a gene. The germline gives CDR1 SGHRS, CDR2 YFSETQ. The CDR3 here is CASSPEGQGYNEAFF. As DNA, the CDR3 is TGCGCCAGCAGCCCCGAGGGACAGGGGTATAATGAAGCTTTCTTT.

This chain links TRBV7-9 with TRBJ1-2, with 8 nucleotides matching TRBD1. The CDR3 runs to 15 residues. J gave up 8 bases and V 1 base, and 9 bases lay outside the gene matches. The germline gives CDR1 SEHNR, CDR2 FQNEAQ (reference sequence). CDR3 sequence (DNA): TGTGCCAGCAGCTTAGAGGGCAGGGGGCGAGAGGGCTACACCTTC. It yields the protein CASSLEGRGREGYTF.

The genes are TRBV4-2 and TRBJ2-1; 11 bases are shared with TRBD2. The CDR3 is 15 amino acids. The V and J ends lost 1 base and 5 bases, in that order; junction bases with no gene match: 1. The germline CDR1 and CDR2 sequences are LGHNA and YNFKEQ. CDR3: CASSQGLAGNNEQFF. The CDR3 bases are TGTGCCAGCAGCCAAGGACTAGCGGGGAACAATGAGCAGTTCTTC.

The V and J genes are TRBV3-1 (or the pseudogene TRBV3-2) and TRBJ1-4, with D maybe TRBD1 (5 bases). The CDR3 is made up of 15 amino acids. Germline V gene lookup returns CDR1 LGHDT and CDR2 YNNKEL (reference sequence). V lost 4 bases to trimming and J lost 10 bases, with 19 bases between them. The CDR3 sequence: CASSPLGNGGAKLFF. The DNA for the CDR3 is TGTGCCAGCAGCCCCCTCGGAAACGGCGGGGCAAAACTGTTTTTT.

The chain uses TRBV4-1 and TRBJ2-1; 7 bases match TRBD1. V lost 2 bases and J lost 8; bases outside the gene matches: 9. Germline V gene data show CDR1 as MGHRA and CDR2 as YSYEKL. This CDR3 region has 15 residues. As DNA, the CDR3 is TGCGCCAGCAGCCAAAACTACGACAGGGCCCATGAGCAGTTCTTC. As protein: CASSQNYDRAHEQFF.